Listed below are T cell receptor delta chains from one sample, sequenced in a study of Vδ1+ human thymocytes. TCRdb re-called the multiplex PCR reads with CATT. The table records around 76,000 delta-chain clones, around 32% of them present only once. Sequenced: Vdelta1+ gamma-delta thymocytes from the thymus. The receptors were sampled from a boy under three years old who had congenital heart surgery. Each CDR3 is given with its conserved first and last residue. A D gene is named only where the DNA matches it firmly. Clone size is not always given. Where it is, it says once, few, many or a class for expanded clones.

TRDJ1 - TRDV1 TRDD3 CALGALSLPYWGIRTDKLIF TGTGCTCTTGGGGCCCTCTCCCTTCCATACTGGGGGATACGGACCGATAAACTCATCTTT
TRDJ1 few TRDV1 TRDD2 CALGSTFLARARYTDKLIF TGTGCTCTTGGGTCAACCTTCCTAGCCCGGGCCCGGTACACCGATAAACTCATCTTT
TRDJ1 - TRDV1 TRDD3 CALGERTGGYTKLIF TGTGCTCTTGGGGAGCGTACTGGGGGATACACTAAACTCATCTTT
TRDJ1 - TRDV1 TRDD3 CALGEPHYAPYPLTQRGGYAGKLIF TGTGCTCTTGGGGAACCACACTACGCCCCTTACCCCTTAACCCAAAGGGGGGGATACGCCGGCAAACTCATCTTT
TRDJ1 - TRDV1 TRDD2 CALGEVYSYLRTRGVYKLIF TGTGCTCTTGGGGAAGTTTATTCCTACCTAAGAACCCGCGGGGTATATAAACTCATCTTT
TRDJ1 - TRDV1 TRDD3 CALGELHPFPIGGIRSISDKLIF TGTGCTCTTGGGGAACTTCACCCATTTCCTATTGGGGGGATACGGAGTATAAGCGATAAACTCATCTTT
TRDJ1 - TRDV1 TRDD2 CALGECGISYGRAEPGGGSDKLIF TGTGCTCTTGGGGAGTGCGGCATTTCCTACGGAAGGGCGGAGCCCGGAGGGGGGTCCGATAAACTCATCTTT
TRDJ1 - TRDV2 TRDD3 CACDALPTCWGLILRGTDKLIF TGTGCCTGTGACGCTCTTCCGACGTGCTGGGGGCTAATCCTGAGGGGCACCGATAAACTCATCTTT
TRDJ1 - TRDV1 TRDD2 CALGETSYDTGGPRGTDKLIF TGTGCTCTTGGGGAGACTTCCTACGACACAGGGGGTCCTAGGGGAACCGATAAACTCATCTTT
TRDJ1 few TRDV1 TRDD2 CALGDSYPSAKPIF TGTGCTCTTGGGGATTCCTACCCCAGTGCGAAACCCATCTTT
TRDJ1 - TRDV1 - CALGEHCRPGGPKYTDKLIF TGTGCTCTTGGGGAACACTGTCGTCCGGGGGGCCCCAAGTACACCGATAAACTCATCTTT
TRDJ1 - TRDV1 - CALGIRRRPTWGVTDKLIF TGTGCTCTTGGGATCCGCCGTCGGCCTACCTGGGGTGTCACCGATAAACTCATCTTT
TRDJ1 few TRDV1 TRDD3 CAVYWGAYADKLIF TGTGCTGTGTACTGGGGGGCATACGCCGATAAACTCATCTTT
TRDJ1 - TRDV1 TRDD3 CALGESIPPSRGIHQPDKLIF TGTGCTCTTGGGGAATCTATACCTCCCTCGAGGGGGATTCACCAGCCCGATAAACTCATCTTT
TRDJ1 - TRDV2 TRDD3 CACDTEGGWGGYVRYTDKLIF TGTGCCTGTGACACCGAGGGAGGCTGGGGGGGATACGTCCGGTACACCGATAAACTCATCTTT
TRDJ1 - TRDV1 TRDD3 CALGELSPFWGSNHDKLIF TGTGCTCTTGGGGAACTTTCTCCCTTCTGGGGGAGTAATCACGATAAACTCATCTTT
TRDJ2 few TRDV1 - CALGVPLPTEGGYSTAQLFF TGTGCTCTTGGGGTTCCACTTCCTACGGAAGGGGGATACTCGACAGCACAACTCTTCTTT
TRDJ1 few TRDV1 TRDD3 CALGERVAPTRYWGVLATDKLIF TGTGCTCTTGGGGAACGAGTGGCTCCTACGAGGTACTGGGGGGTACTCGCCACCGATAAACTCATCTTT
TRDJ1 - TRDV1 TRDD2 CALGAGAFLRGGWGDKLIF TGTGCTCTTGGGGCGGGTGCCTTCCTACGAGGTGGCTGGGGCGATAAACTCATCTTT
TRDJ1 - TRDV1 - CALGHLLLGVYTDKLIF TGTGCTCTTGGGCACCTGTTACTTGGGGTTTACACCGATAAACTCATCTTT
TRDJ1 - TRDV1 - CALGERPRVPGNGGMEYTDKLIF TGTGCTCTTGGGGAACGGCCTAGGGTTCCTGGCAATGGAGGGATGGAGTACACCGATAAACTCATCTTT
TRDJ1 once TRDV1 TRDD3 CALGELPWGPFPYTDKLIF TGTGCTCTTGGGGAACTCCCCTGGGGGCCATTTCCGTACACCGATAAACTCATCTTT
TRDJ1 - TRDV1 - CALGEAGFLRGIRVTLGDKLIF TGTGCTCTTGGGGAAGCCGGCTTCCTACGTGGGATACGCGTCACCTTGGGGGATAAACTCATCTTT
TRDJ1 - TRDV1 - CALGVEDPRGPDKLIF TGTGCTCTTGGGGTTGAGGATCCAAGAGGCCCCGATAAACTCATCTTT
TRDJ1 - TRDV1 - CALGELSLLPTTELIF TGTGCTCTTGGGGAACTCAGCCTTCTCCCCACTACTGAACTCATCTTT
TRDJ1 few TRDV1 - CALGGPFLHAKYWGYADKLIF TGTGCTCTTGGGGGCCCCTTCCTACATGCGAAGTATTGGGGATACGCCGATAAACTCATCTTT
TRDJ1 - TRDV1 - CALGGTSSLVVGFYITDKLIF TGTGCTCTTGGGGGAACGTCGTCCTTGGTGGTCGGATTCTACATCACCGATAAACTCATCTTT
TRDJ1 few TRDV1 TRDD3 CALGDPIPWGDKLIF TGTGCTCTTGGGGATCCGATACCCTGGGGGGACAAACTCATCTTT
TRDJ1 - TRDV1 TRDD3 CALGELGLLQGYWGRYTDKLIF TGTGCTCTTGGGGAACTGGGGCTCCTACAGGGCTACTGGGGGAGGTACACCGATAAACTCATCTTT
TRDJ1 few TRDV1 - CALGEAGVSGDDNTDKLIF TGTGCTCTTGGGGAAGCGGGGGTGTCGGGGGACGACAACACCGATAAACTCATCTTT
TRDJ1 few TRDV1 TRDD3 CALGETTSPACTDLGDSDKLIF TGTGCTCTTGGGGAAACCACCAGCCCAGCCTGCACCGATCTGGGGGATTCCGATAAACTCATCTTT
TRDJ1 - TRDV1 TRDD3 CALGERVLRTSGGSCTDKLIF TGTGCTCTTGGGGAAAGAGTCCTTCGAACCTCTGGGGGATCCTGCACCGATAAACTCATCTTT
TRDJ1 - TRDV1 TRDD3 CALRTRGDMDKLIF TGTGCTCTTCGTACCCGGGGGGATATGGATAAACTCATCTTT
TRDJ1 few TRDV1 TRDD2 CALGDLPTWVPTYTDKLIF TGTGCTCTTGGGGACCTTCCTACGTGGGTACCTACCTACACCGATAAACTCATCTTT
TRDJ1 - TRDV1 TRDD3 CALGELLRLGDTRCTDKLIF TGTGCTCTTGGGGAACTCCTACGGCTGGGGGATACAAGATGTACCGATAAACTCATCTTT
TRDJ1 - TRDV1 - CALGELGFPYVPVELIF TGTGCTCTTGGGGAACTCGGATTTCCCTACGTCCCCGTAGAACTCATCTTT
TRDJ1 - TRDV1 TRDD3 CALGEPFPVGGGKLIF TGTGCTCTTGGGGAACCTTTTCCCGTTGGTGGGGGAAAACTCATCTTT
TRDJ1 few TRDV1 - CALGERYLGWGPPTDKLIF TGTGCTCTTGGGGAACGGTACCTAGGCTGGGGTCCCCCCACCGATAAACTCATCTTT
TRDJ1 - TRDV1 TRDD3 CALGVAFPYINWGPLGDKLIF TGTGCTCTTGGGGTCGCCTTCCCCTACATTAACTGGGGGCCCCTTGGCGATAAACTCATCTTT
TRDJ1 - TRDV1 - CALGEPPRPSLASDNPSNTDKLIF TGTGCTCTTGGGGAACCTCCCCGCCCTTCCCTGGCTTCGGATAACCCTTCCAACACCGATAAACTCATCTTT
TRDJ1 - TRDV1 - CALGAHSNFEADKLIF TGTGCTCTTGGGGCACATTCAAACTTCGAGGCCGATAAACTCATCTTT
TRDJ1 - TRDV1 - CALGACPSGSDKLIF TGTGCTCTTGGGGCGTGCCCCTCGGGGAGCGATAAACTCATCTTT
TRDJ1 - TRDV1 - CALGALQLAGRTLYTDKLIF TGTGCTCTTGGGGCTCTACAACTAGCGGGACGGACCTTGTACACCGATAAACTCATCTTT
TRDJ1 few TRDV1 TRDD3 CALGELSYSGVLGDTRYDNKLIF TGTGCTCTTGGGGAACTCTCGTACAGTGGGGTACTGGGGGATACGCGGTATGATAATAAACTCATCTTT
TRDJ1 - TRDV1 TRDD3 CALGELPGGYRINKLIF TGTGCTCTTGGGGAACTTCCTGGGGGATACCGGATTAATAAACTCATCTTT
TRDJ1 - TRDV1 - CALGEEGPTLTASWGYTDKLIF TGTGCTCTTGGGGAGGAAGGTCCTACGCTGACTGCGTCGTGGGGTTACACCGATAAACTCATCTTT
TRDJ1 - TRDV1 - CALGLRYTDKLIF TGTGCTCTTGGGCTACGGTACACCGATAAACTCATCTTT
TRDJ1 medium-sized TRDV2 TRDD3 CACDTEVLGEHTDKLIF TGTGCCTGTGACACCGAGGTACTGGGGGAACACACCGATAAACTCATCTTT
TRDJ1 - TRDV1 TRDD3 CALGDPRAPQYWGRIKLIF TGTGCTCTTGGGGACCCCCGAGCTCCCCAGTACTGGGGGAGAATTAAACTCATCTTT
TRDJ1 few TRDV1 - CALGTSDRRKPKGSDKLIF TGTGCTCTTGGGACGAGTGATCGCCGCAAACCTAAAGGATCCGATAAACTCATCTTT
TRDJ1 - TRDV1 TRDD3 CALGERLFYRSNTGGYENTDKLIF TGTGCTCTTGGGGAACGACTCTTTTATAGGAGTAACACTGGGGGATACGAGAACACCGATAAACTCATCTTT
TRDJ1 - TRDV1 - CALGGRPYVPYWPGRTDKLIF TGTGCTCTTGGGGGTAGGCCTTACGTGCCGTACTGGCCGGGTCGCACCGATAAACTCATCTTT
TRDJ1 once TRDV1 TRDD3 CALGEPAFLRLGDGPSDKLIF TGTGCTCTTGGGGAGCCCGCCTTCCTTCGACTGGGGGATGGTCCCTCCGATAAACTCATCTTT
TRDJ1 - TRDV1 TRDD3 CALGPNPFLSVLGDTDKLIF TGTGCTCTTGGCCCCAACCCCTTCCTATCCGTACTGGGGGATACCGATAAACTCATCTTT
TRDJ1 - TRDV1 - CALGDLGVNTDKLIF TGTGCTCTTGGGGACTTGGGGGTCAACACCGATAAACTCATCTTT